The entry below describes one T cell receptor (beta chain). This record belongs to a study of blood T cell repertoires in COVID-19. Clones were read by immunoSEQ multiplex PCR, and TCRdb kept only the in-frame ones, dropping some. Here the sample spans 50,000 or so clones, about 83% being singletons. The TCR originated in a woman of 80 years or more with acute or convalescent COVID-19. The sample was peripheral blood.

CDR3 in amino acids: CASTRGGSEKLFF. The CDR3 DNA follows: TGTGCCAGCACGAGAGGGGGTTCTGAAAAACTGTTTTTT. This chain joins TRBV25-1 and TRBJ1-4; a possible D gene is TRBD1 (6 bases). The germline V gene encodes CDR1 MGHDK and CDR2 SYGVNS. Trimming cost V 7 bases and J 7 bases, with 13 bases left between them. The CDR3 has 13 residues.